This T cell receptor (beta chain) was documented in a study of cytomegalovirus exposure and HLA in healthy donors. Regarding the study as a whole: In a later analysis, TCR association rates varied by HLA locus: DRB1 most, HLA-C fewest. Later analysis indicated greater clonal expansion among HLA-associated TCR beta chains than among equally common other chains.

Worth noting for this clone: Its antigen is not identified.

The CDR3 totals 18 residues. Per germline, CDR1 SGHNT and CDR2 YYREEE (reference sequence). V was clipped by 0 bases and J by 1 base, with 18 bases between them. Both 60 Vbeta primers and 13 Jbeta primers went into the PCR. Original methodology: Among the unique TCR beta chains that a later analysis counted, around 72 million in all, roughly 11 million were shared. Using immunoSEQ multiplex PCR, the repertoire was profiled, and TCRdb retains in-frame clones only, with some absent. D and trimming come from the DNA, and the V and J calls and clone size come from that table. The repertoire holds approximately 160,000 clones, with more than 65% as singletons.

The J gene is TRBJ2-3, the V gene TRBV5-4, with D perhaps matching TRBD1 (5 bases). The origin of this receptor is a woman in her 30s in good health and CMV-seronegative. The sample consisted of PBMCs. The CDR3 sequence is CASSLARFGLGGTDTQYF. Here the CDR3 DNA reads TGTGCCAGCAGCTTGGCTCGTTTTGGGCTAGGGGGCACAGATACGCAGTATTTT.